This T cell receptor (beta chain) was retrieved from a study of glioma-infiltrating T cells (dated by TCRdb to 2016 to 2017). Regarding the complete study: Sequencing of TCR alpha- and beta-chain repertoires was performed on glioma tissue, on non-neoplastic brain tissue, and on matched peripheral blood mononuclear cells. To gauge divergence between tissue and blood T-cell populations, every tissue-infiltrating repertoire was compared against the peripheral blood repertoire from the same patient. Three low-grade glioma patients, roughly 8 primary glioblastoma patients and three non-glioma patients contributing non-neoplastic brain tissue were included in the paired cohort. Paper-wide results and their limitations: Tissue and blood shared very few CDR3 sequences, a result attributed to high CDR3 diversity and limited sampling. VJ-independent divergence between tissue and blood was found to be below expectation in non-neoplastic patients but above expectation in all gliomas, particularly low-grade gliomas. Small numbers underpinned the group comparisons: roughly eight glioblastoma patients, three low-grade glioma patients and three non-neoplastic patients.

Notes on this clonotype: The antigen it recognizes is unknown. No much larger clone is present one base from it, and per-base qualities are unavailable.

The junction carries 15 bases between V and J, which are trimmed by 7 bases and 0 bases respectively. From the cysteine through the phenylalanine, the CDR3 covers 15 amino acids. Left in the record is the CDR3 DNA by itself, 45 bases read in frame from the first base. TCR alpha and beta CDR3 regions were amplified with the iRepertoire nested amplicon-rescue multiplex PCR (arm-PCR) platform from RNA. One-step reverse transcription and amplification used about 95-400 ng of tissue mRNA or PBMC total RNA as input. Following bead purification, Illumina adapters were added by a secondary multiplex PCR, and the libraries were gel-purified between 200 and 400 bp. The libraries contained internal 6-nucleotide barcodes that were used for demultiplexing. Libraries were sequenced on an Illumina MiSeq with 2x220 or 2x250 nucleotide paired-end reads. The authors processed their data as follows. Paired reads were merged using FLASH 1.2.11 and were aligned to the GRCh37 human genome using BWA-MEM, after which TRA and TRB reads were extracted. For V and J assignment, an IMGT-derived reference of cassette sequences and CDR3 motifs that included pseudogenes was used. Three-frame translation of reads was performed, and productive CDR3s were defined as those with a C...FGXG motif and no stop codons. Unique combinations of V-J cassette pair and CDR3 amino acid sequence were defined as clonotypes. Reads were filtered by Hamming distance, with the threshold set by the sequence error rate of each sample in mapped regions. TCRdb itself trimmed the public reads at Q25 with fastp, ran MiXCR and retained productive beta chains. Rows are unified per CDR3 protein, each entry keeping the most common DNA and genes. TCRdb's processing, not the study's, gives the V and J calls here. Recorded for this sample are over 90,000 distinct CDR3 sequences; about 30% of them occurred a single time. Roughly 46% of the sample is held by the ten biggest clonotypes.

In this chain, TRBV12-3 or TRBV12-4 is recombined with TRBJ1-1; perhaps TRBD1 is the D gene, with 6 bases matching. The sample was glioma tissue, nonneoplastic brain tissue, or PBMCs (not recorded which). This receptor was taken from a human donor with low-grade glioma or glioblastoma, undergoing nonglioma brain surgery, or in good health (not recorded which). The CDR3 sequence is CASNLHGQLNTEAFF. The bases are TGTGCCAGCAACCTCCACGGACAGTTGAACACTGAAGCTTTCTTT.